Detailed here is one T cell receptor (beta chain). A much bigger clone sits one base away, suggesting this may be a read error. This entry is derived from a study of regulatory T cells in long-lasting Graves disease. According to the study, TCR beta libraries were built with iRepertoire HTBI primers and CDR3-region Arm-PCR. TCRdb re-analysed the multiplex PCR reads in MiXCR, keeping a single row per CDR3 protein. The sample gives roughly 420,000 distinct CDR3 sequences, about a sixth of which show up once; about 23% is in the top ten. The time point was: newly diagnosed GD, antithyroid drugs for less than 3 months. After RNA was extracted from PBMCs, the TCR library was made from it. These data were also reused for a study on T cells in Graves' hyperthyroidism and ophthalmopathy. That source reports: A model of 13 V-J pairs discriminated ophthalmopathy from stable hyperthyroidism.

The sample consisted of peripheral blood mononuclear cells (PBMCs), taken at new diagnosis, from a patient treated with antithyroid drugs. The TCR sequence derives from a young woman with Graves disease.

DNA of the CDR3: TGCGCCAGCAGCCAAGAGCCAGGCATCAATCAGCCCCAGCATTTT. This codes for CASSQEPGINQPQHF. The rearrangement joins TRBV4-1 to TRBJ1-5; the D is unclear. The germline gives CDR1 MGHRA, CDR2 YSYEKL. Trimming left V 0 bases short and J 3 bases short, with 9 bases between. This CDR3 has 15 amino acids.